Listed here is a single TCR beta chain. The CDR3 totals 15 residues. With 6 bases clipped from V and 5 bases from J, the junction kept 12 bases outside the gene matches. CDR1 and CDR2 (germline): ENHRY, SYGVKD. This specimen comes from a study of identifying expanded T cells in peripheral blood. The table came from immunoSEQ multiplex PCR; TCRdb's copy has only in-frame clones and leaves some out. Among more than 90,000 clones listed, around nine tenths were seen once. The material sequenced was blood. The sequence was obtained from a person between 18 and 75 years old in good health. The rearrangement uses TRBV10-3 and TRBJ2-5, with 7 bases that match TRBD2. CDR3 nucleotide sequence: TGTGCCATCAGCCCCCTGGGGGGGATGGGGGAGACCCAGTACTTC. Translating gives CAISPLGGMGETQYF.